This TCR beta chain was found in a study of CD8+ T cells in alopecia areata. Comments on this clone: Its antigen is undetermined.

Study results and caveats: Patients showed less clear TCR sequence sharing than mice, possibly partly because of HLA diversity. It was lesional scalp, especially alopecia totalis/universalis, that showed higher clonality than normal scalp.

V shed 6 bases and J shed 3 bases, with 23 bases lying between them. This CDR3 contains 18 residues. Germline assignment: CDR1 LNHDA and CDR2 SQIVND (reference sequence). It was for about 5 patients that CD4+ cells were sorted into CD25+CD127- cells. RNA extraction and reverse transcription yielded cDNA as sequencing template. Produced via immunoSEQ multiplex PCR; TCRdb's table is partial and in-frame only. The sample yields about 19,000 clones, roughly two thirds seen once. The sequenced sample consisted of CD4+ Tregs sorted from blood. The chain is built from TRBV19 and TRBJ2-2; a possible D gene is TRBD1 (6 bases). This sequence was found in a human donor with alopecia areata. This CDR3 reads CASSGAGVFELDTGELFF. CDR3 DNA: TGTGCCAGTAGCGGGGCAGGGGTTTTCGAGTTGGACACCGGGGAGCTGTTTTTT.